One sample yielded the 10 T cell receptor beta chains listed below, sequenced in a study of response to subunit inactivated influenza vaccine. TCRdb reprocessed the RT-PCR reads via MiXCR and lists one record per CDR3 protein. The sample yields hundreds of thousands of distinct CDR3 sequences, less than 8% seen once. This specimen consisted of PBMCs from blood, obtained less than 30 months after vaccination. These receptors were taken from a man aged 50 to 69 who received an inactivated influenza vaccine.

The chain couples TRBV12-3 or TRBV12-4 to TRBJ1-3; D gene uncertain. CDR3 length: 13 residues. The germline V and J ends were trimmed by 1 base and 1 base, with 2 bases remaining between them. The CDR3 region is CASSLDSGNTIYF. The DNA for the CDR3 is TGTGCCAGCAGTTTAGATTCTGGAAACACCATATATTTT.

This clonotype was observed at least ten times. The V gene is TRBV29-1, the J gene TRBJ1-5; D is unresolved. The V gene's germline CDR1 is SQVTM and CDR2 ANQGSEA. Trimming left V 7 bases short and J 4 bases short, with 17 bases between. The CDR3 contains 14 residues. The CDR3 DNA reads as TGCAGCGCTGTAATAGGAACGGGGAATCAGCCCCAGCATTTT. Translation: CSAVIGTGNQPQHF.

This clonotype was observed many times. V and J are TRBV7-2 and TRBJ2-1, with D hard to call. Germline loops: CDR1 SGHTA, CDR2 FQGNSA. This CDR3 comprises 14 residues. The V end lost 0 bases, the J end lost 5 bases, and 8 bases lay between the germline ends. CDR3 protein: CASSLAWADNEQFF. For the CDR3, the DNA is TGTGCCAGCAGCTTAGCGTGGGCAGACAATGAGCAGTTCTTC.

At least ten counts were recorded for this clonotype. The CDR3 here is CASSQGTLARNEQFF. Here the CDR3 DNA reads TGTGCCAGCAGCCAAGGTACGCTAGCGCGTAATGAGCAGTTCTTC. The chain recombines TRBV3-1 with TRBJ2-1; TRBD2 might be the D (6 bases). CDR3 length equals 15 residues. Trimming removed 1 base at V and 7 bases at J, with 14 bases between. Germline lookup yields CDR1 LGHDT and CDR2 YNNKEL (reference sequence).

At least ten counts were recorded for this clonotype. The chain joins TRBV12-3 or TRBV12-4 to TRBJ2-1; TRBD2 might be the D (6 bases). V gave up 0 bases and J gave up 4 bases, with 25 bases separating them. This CDR3 contains 20 residues. The chain's CDR3 is CASSLAGSLNDHSLYNEQFF. The DNA of the CDR3 is TGTGCCAGCAGTTTAGCCGGGAGTCTTAACGATCACTCCTTATACAATGAGCAGTTCTTC.

This clonotype was detected only a few times. The chain links TRBV7-9 to TRBJ2-7, with a possible D match to TRBD1 (5 bases). Trimming removed 5 bases at V and 6 bases at J, with 11 bases between. The germline V gene has CDR1 SEHNR and CDR2 FQNEAQ (reference sequence). This CDR3 has 12 residues. In nucleotides, the CDR3 is TGTGCCAGCAGCACAACAGGTCTCGAGCAGTACTTC. This encodes CASSTTGLEQYF.

This clonotype came up many times. The chain couples TRBV29-1 to TRBJ2-5; D may be TRBD1 (6 bases). Germline CDR1 and CDR2: SQVTM and ANQGSEA. The length of the CDR3 is 13 residues. Trimming removed 4 bases from V and 2 bases from J, with 11 bases in between. The CDR3: CSVAITGQETQYF. Written as DNA, the CDR3 is TGCAGCGTTGCGATAACAGGGCAAGAGACCCAGTACTTC.

This chain links TRBV7-2 with TRBJ2-1, with D possibly matching TRBD2 (5 bases). The V gene lost 1 base and the J gene lost 3 bases, with 13 bases spanning the gap. The CDR3 runs to 16 residues. Looked up from germline, CDR1 is SGHTA and CDR2 is FQGNSA. The CDR3 loop reads CASSLGLAWFYNEQFF. DNA of the CDR3: TGTGCCAGCAGCTTAGGCCTAGCCTGGTTCTACAATGAGCAGTTCTTC.

This clonotype occurred a few times. This chain connects TRBV12-3 or TRBV12-4 to TRBJ2-7, with D maybe TRBD2 (5 bases). The CDR3 loop spans 15 amino acids. V lost 1 base and J 4 bases, leaving 14 bases between the germline ends. In DNA, the CDR3 is TGTGCCAGCAGTTTAGGAGGGCAGACCCATTACGAGCAGTACTTC. It yields the protein CASSLGGQTHYEQYF.

This clonotype was picked up many times. The chain links TRBV28 to TRBJ1-5; D gene unclear. Germline V gene data show CDR1 as MDHEN and CDR2 as SYDVKM. The CDR3 consists of 13 residues. V was clipped by 5 bases and J by 0 bases, with 5 bases between them. The CDR3 bases are TGTGCCAGCAGTACAGATAGCAATCAGCCCCAGCATTTT. Residues: CASSTDSNQPQHF.